One and the same sample provided the 12 T cell receptor beta chains below, sequenced in a study of Graves' ophthalmopathy and Graves' hyperthyroidism. CDR3 regions of TCR beta were amplified from RNA transcripts. First-round RT-PCR employed HTBI primers, with a second-round multiplex PCR after it. MiXCR, applied by TCRdb to the multiplex PCR reads, yields one record per CDR3 protein. The repertoire holds about 700,000 distinct CDR3 sequences, with 40% as singletons. Input material: peripheral blood. Receptor source: an adult man with Graves' ophthalmopathy.

The CDR3 reads CASSGRAGTGELFF. CDR3 DNA: TGTGCCAGTAGTGGCAGGGCGGGCACCGGGGAGCTGTTTTTT. V gene TRBV19 combines with J gene TRBJ2-2, with D tentatively TRBD1 or TRBD2 (5 bases each). V dropped 5 bases and J dropped 4 bases, with 11 bases sitting between them. Per germline, CDR1 LNHDA and CDR2 SQIVND (reference sequence). The CDR3 has 14 residues.

The chain joins TRBV29-1 to TRBJ2-7; D uncertain. Gene TRBJ2-1 matches the end of the DNA better, so the J call may be wrong. The CDR3 covers 13 residues. Per the germline V gene, CDR1 is SQVTM and CDR2 is ANQGSEA. CDR3 nucleotides: TGCAGCGTTGAGCAGGCACAAGGGTATGAGCAGTTCTTC. Its protein product is CSVEQAQGYEQFF.

This clonotype was counted a few times. J is TRBJ2-7 and V is TRBV7-9, with D hard to call. CDR1 and CDR2 from the germline V gene are SEHNR and FQNEAQ (reference sequence). V lost 2 bases and J lost 2, with 13 bases in between. The CDR3 runs to 15 residues. CDR3 DNA: TGTGCCAGCAGCTTAAAAGGGTCCAGTGCCTACGAGCAGTACTTC. This sequence encodes CASSLKGSSAYEQYF.

This clonotype has ten or more counts. The genes are TRBV10-3 and TRBJ2-7; 7 nucleotides match TRBD1. The V gene end was trimmed by 7 bases and the J gene end by 2 bases; junction bases not matched to a gene: 8. Germline assignment: CDR1 ENHRY and CDR2 SYGVKD. This CDR3 contains 14 residues. The CDR3 loop is CAINRQGAPYEQYF. CDR3 in DNA: TGTGCCATCAACCGACAGGGAGCTCCCTACGAGCAGTACTTC.

The table lists this clonotype with many counts. The CDR3 reads CASSLAGGGRTEAFF. CDR3 in DNA: TGTGCCAGCAGCTTAGCTGGAGGGGGTCGGACTGAAGCTTTCTTT. V and J are TRBV7-9 and TRBJ1-1; D might be TRBD1 (6 bases). This CDR3 has 15 residues. Germline CDR1 is SEHNR and CDR2 is FQNEAQ (reference sequence). V shed 0 bases and J shed 5 bases, with 13 bases lying between them.

With respect to this clonotype: One end of the junction is discordant with germline, which a read error may explain. The chain links TRBV7-9 to TRBJ2-5, with D unresolved. Per germline, CDR1 SEHNR and CDR2 FQNEAQ (reference sequence). This CDR3 is 14 amino acids long. DNA of the CDR3: TGTGCCACCAGCAGAGATAGGGCGGTGGAGACCCAGTACTTC. This gives the protein CATSRDRAVETQYF.

V usage is TRBV7-3 and J usage is TRBJ2-6; maybe TRBD2 (6 bases). V was cut by 2 bases and J by 4 bases, with 15 bases left in between. The germline CDR1 and CDR2 sequences are SGHTA and FQGTGA. The CDR3 runs to 17 residues. CDR3 region: CASSLYFSGTGANVLTF. The DNA of the CDR3 is TGTGCCAGCAGCTTATACTTTAGCGGAACAGGGGCCAACGTCCTGACTTTC.

This clonotype was seen repeatedly, ten times or more. The chain recombines TRBV7-7 with TRBJ2-7; 7 bases line up with TRBD1. The CDR3 has 14 residues. Trimming at V came to 5 bases and at J to 5 bases, leaving 9 bases not matched to a gene. Germline V gene data show CDR1 as SSHAT and CDR2 as FNYEAQ (reference sequence). Written as DNA, the CDR3 is TGTGCCAGCAGCCCGACCCCGACAGGGCACGAGCAGTACTTC. This sequence encodes CASSPTPTGHEQYF.

This clonotype was seen repeatedly, ten times or more. The chain couples TRBV2 to TRBJ2-5; the D is unclear. The length of the CDR3 is 14 residues. V was pared by 3 bases and J by 1 base, with 9 bases between. The V gene's germline CDR1 is SNHLY and CDR2 FYNNEI. In nucleotides, the CDR3 is TGTGCCAGCAGTGATACCGGGTTCCAAGAGACCCAGTACTTC. Residues: CASSDTGFQETQYF.

This clonotype appeared once. This may be a read error: a much more frequent sequence differs by one nucleotide. This chain connects TRBV10-2 to TRBJ2-7; 7 nucleotides agree with TRBD2. Germline loops: CDR1 WSHSY, CDR2 SAAADI. The CDR3 is 12 amino acids. This CDR3 reads CASNESTMGLNF. The CDR3 coding sequence is TGCGCCAGCAATGAGTCGACTATGGGACTAAACTTC.

V is TRBV19 and J is TRBJ1-1; D is unclear. The CDR3 consists of 14 residues. From germline, CDR1 is LNHDA and CDR2 SQIVND (reference sequence). V was shortened by 8 bases and J by 1 base, with 14 bases between the two germline ends. The CDR3 sequence is CASGPLTGNTEAFF. CDR3 sequence (DNA): TGTGCCAGTGGTCCTCTGACGGGGAACACTGAAGCTTTCTTT.

CDR3 coding DNA: TGCGCCAGCAGGGTATCGACAGGTTGGGAGCAGTACTTC. Translating gives CASRVSTGWEQYF. V gene TRBV5-1 combines with J gene TRBJ2-7; weak D call: TRBD1 (6 bases). The germline gives CDR1 SGHRS, CDR2 YFSETQ. This CDR3 has 13 residues. The V gene lost 5 bases and the J gene lost 7 bases, with 16 bases spanning the gap.